The rows below give T cell receptor beta chains drawn from one sample of a study of T cell changes during pregnancy in multiple sclerosis. Only in-frame clones appear in the TCRdb table, and some are missing; sequencing was by immunoSEQ multiplex PCR. The top ten hold 0.8% of the sample, which has 25,000 to 30,000 clones, roughly nine tenths seen once. The material was CD4+ T cells from peripheral blood mononuclear cells, obtained in the second trimester of pregnancy. These receptors came from a female donor with multiple sclerosis, enrolled in a pregnancy study. Both conserved end residues are part of each CDR3. The order of the fields is D gene, J gene, V gene, clone size, CDR3 DNA, CDR3 protein. A D gene is named only where the DNA matches it firmly. Size tells how often a clone was seen (once, few, many) or the class of an expanded clone, and some rows leave it out.

D gene: TRBD2
J gene: TRBJ2-1
V gene: TRBV9
clone size: NA
CDR3 DNA: TGTGCCAGCAGTGACCGGCTAGCGGGGTACAATGAGCAGTTCTTC
CDR3 protein: CASSDRLAGYNEQFF

D gene: NA
J gene: TRBJ1-4
V gene: TRBV30
clone size: NA
CDR3 DNA: TGTGCCTGGAGTGTAGGGGCCTTTGGGGAAAAACTGTTTTTT
CDR3 protein: CAWSVGAFGEKLFF

D gene: NA
J gene: TRBJ2-2
V gene: TRBV5-1
clone size: NA
CDR3 DNA: TGCGCCAGCAGTCCTTTACAGGGAAACACCGGGGAGCTGTTTTTT
CDR3 protein: CASSPLQGNTGELFF

D gene: TRBD2
J gene: TRBJ2-5
V gene: TRBV2
clone size: NA
CDR3 DNA: TGTGCCAGCAGTGAAGAAGGGGCGGGGGGGCTGGAGACCCAGTACTTC
CDR3 protein: CASSEEGAGGLETQYF

D gene: NA
J gene: TRBJ2-7
V gene: TRBV28
clone size: NA
CDR3 DNA: TGTGCCAGCAGTTTAGGAGGTGCCCTCTACGAGCAGTACTTC
CDR3 protein: CASSLGGALYEQYF

D gene: TRBD2
J gene: TRBJ2-1
V gene: TRBV4-2
clone size: NA
CDR3 DNA: TGTGCCAGCAGCCAAGACCTGGGGACTAGCGGGGGAGGTTCGAGAAATGAGCAGTTCTTC
CDR3 protein: CASSQDLGTSGGGSRNEQFF

D gene: TRBD1
J gene: TRBJ1-1
V gene: TRBV7-8
clone size: NA
CDR3 DNA: TGTGCCAGCAGCTTACGCAGGGGGAGGACTGAAGCTTTCTTT
CDR3 protein: CASSLRRGRTEAFF

D gene: TRBD2
J gene: TRBJ2-5
V gene: TRBV2
clone size: NA
CDR3 DNA: TGTGCCAGCAGTGAATGGCTAGCGGGGGGGCTAGGGCGGCAAGAGACCCAGTACTTC
CDR3 protein: CASSEWLAGGLGRQETQYF

D gene: TRBD2
J gene: TRBJ2-6
V gene: TRBV28
clone size: NA
CDR3 DNA: TGTGCCAGCAGCCCCGCGGGGGGCCGTTCTGGGGCCAACGTCCTGACTTTC
CDR3 protein: CASSPAGGRSGANVLTF

D gene: NA
J gene: TRBJ2-7
V gene: TRBV7-9
clone size: NA
CDR3 DNA: TGTGCCAGCAGCTTAGGGCCAGGGACTTCCCAGTACTTC
CDR3 protein: CASSLGPGTSQYF

D gene: TRBD1
J gene: TRBJ1-2
V gene: TRBV4-2
clone size: NA
CDR3 DNA: TGTGCCAGCAGCCAACCGGGAGACAGGGGGCTGGGATATGGCTACACCTTC
CDR3 protein: CASSQPGDRGLGYGYTF

D gene: TRBD2
J gene: TRBJ2-1
V gene: TRBV27
clone size: NA
CDR3 DNA: TGTGCCAGCAGCTTACTAGCGGGGGACTCCTACAATGAGCAGTTCTTC
CDR3 protein: CASSLLAGDSYNEQFF

D gene: TRBD1
J gene: TRBJ1-1
V gene: TRBV5-1
clone size: NA
CDR3 DNA: TGCGCCAGCAGCTTACTTCGGACAGGAGGCATGAACACTGAAGCTTTCTTT
CDR3 protein: CASSLLRTGGMNTEAFF

D gene: NA
J gene: TRBJ1-4
V gene: TRBV2
clone size: NA
CDR3 DNA: TGTGCCAGCAGTGAAGATTTTCGGTGGTCAACTAATGAAAAACTGTTTTTT
CDR3 protein: CASSEDFRWSTNEKLFF

D gene: TRBD1
J gene: TRBJ2-7
V gene: TRBV27
clone size: NA
CDR3 DNA: TGTGCCAGCAGTCTCAGCCTACAGGGGCGGCAGTACTTC
CDR3 protein: CASSLSLQGRQYF

D gene: NA
J gene: TRBJ2-4
V gene: TRBV5-1
clone size: NA
CDR3 DNA: TGCGCCAGCAGCTTATGGCGGGCGGAGTCAGGCATTCAGTACTTC
CDR3 protein: CASSLWRAESGIQYF

D gene: TRBD1
J gene: TRBJ1-6
V gene: TRBV5-1
clone size: NA
CDR3 DNA: TGCGCCAGCAGCTCCAACGGACAGGGGGCTCTCTACTTT
CDR3 protein: CASSSNGQGALYF

D gene: NA
J gene: TRBJ2-7
V gene: TRBV28
clone size: few
CDR3 DNA: TGTGCCAGCAGTTTCAGATACGAGCAGTACTTC
CDR3 protein: CASSFRYEQYF

D gene: NA
J gene: TRBJ1-6
V gene: TRBV10-3
clone size: NA
CDR3 DNA: TGTGCTGGATCAGGCCCCGGAAATTCACCCCTCCACTTT
CDR3 protein: CAGSGPGNSPLHF

D gene: TRBD1
J gene: TRBJ1-3
V gene: TRBV5-1
clone size: NA
CDR3 DNA: TGCGCCAGCAGCCTGACAGGGCGTGGAAACACCATATATTTT
CDR3 protein: CASSLTGRGNTIYF

D gene: NA
J gene: TRBJ1-1
V gene: TRBV29-1
clone size: NA
CDR3 DNA: TGCAGCGTCGCTCAGGGTGAAGCTTTCTTT
CDR3 protein: CSVAQGEAFF

D gene: NA
J gene: TRBJ2-5
V gene: TRBV30
clone size: NA
CDR3 DNA: TGTGCCTGGGCCGGACAGTTCTCGACCCAGTACTTC
CDR3 protein: CAWAGQFSTQYF

D gene: TRBD1
J gene: TRBJ1-1
V gene: TRBV7-2
clone size: NA
CDR3 DNA: TGTGCCAGCAGCCCCGGACAGGGGGGCACTGAAGCTTTCTTT
CDR3 protein: CASSPGQGGTEAFF

D gene: NA
J gene: TRBJ1-4
V gene: TRBV4-2
clone size: once
CDR3 DNA: TGTGCCAGCAGCCAAGATCCCCAGCAGGGAACTAATGAAAAACTGTTTTTT
CDR3 protein: CASSQDPQQGTNEKLFF

D gene: NA
J gene: TRBJ2-1
V gene: TRBV9
clone size: NA
CDR3 DNA: TGTGCCAGCAGCGTACGAGGGGGGGACAATGAGCAGTTCTTC
CDR3 protein: CASSVRGGDNEQFF

D gene: NA
J gene: TRBJ2-7
V gene: TRBV28
clone size: NA
CDR3 DNA: TGTGCCAGCAGTTTGGGCCCCAGGGAAGCCCACGAGCAGTACTTC
CDR3 protein: CASSLGPREAHEQYF

D gene: NA
J gene: TRBJ2-4
V gene: TRBV7-2
clone size: NA
CDR3 DNA: TGTGCCAGCAGCCCCAGACAGACTTTAGCCAAAAACATTCAGTACTTC
CDR3 protein: CASSPRQTLAKNIQYF

D gene: NA
J gene: TRBJ2-5
V gene: TRBV7-2
clone size: NA
CDR3 DNA: TGTGCCAGCAGCGCTAATAGGGGCAAAGAGACCCAGTACTTC
CDR3 protein: CASSANRGKETQYF

D gene: NA
J gene: TRBJ1-3
V gene: TRBV2
clone size: NA
CDR3 DNA: TGTGCCAGCTACCTCGACAGAAATCCTGGAAACACCATATATTTT
CDR3 protein: CASYLDRNPGNTIYF

D gene: TRBD2
J gene: TRBJ2-5
V gene: TRBV30
clone size: NA
CDR3 DNA: TGTGCCTGGACAGGGACTAGCGGGGGCAACTTTCAAGAGACCCAGTACTTC
CDR3 protein: CAWTGTSGGNFQETQYF

D gene: TRBD1
J gene: TRBJ2-7
V gene: TRBV10-3
clone size: once
CDR3 DNA: TGTGCCATCAAGGACAGGGTTGCCTACGAGCAGTACTTC
CDR3 protein: CAIKDRVAYEQYF

D gene: NA
J gene: TRBJ1-6
V gene: TRBV4-3
clone size: NA
CDR3 DNA: TGCGCCAGCAGCCAAGTCTTTCCCGGGAACTTTTCACCCCTCCACTTT
CDR3 protein: CASSQVFPGNFSPLHF

D gene: NA
J gene: TRBJ1-2
V gene: TRBV20-1
clone size: NA
CDR3 DNA: TGCAGTGCCATAGGCAGGTCCCAATACACCTTC
CDR3 protein: CSAIGRSQYTF

D gene: TRBD1
J gene: TRBJ2-2
V gene: TRBV2
clone size: NA
CDR3 DNA: TGTGCCAGCGGGCGAGGGACAGGGCTTTACACCGGGGAGCTGTTTTTT
CDR3 protein: CASGRGTGLYTGELFF

D gene: TRBD1
J gene: TRBJ1-2
V gene: TRBV5-1
clone size: NA
CDR3 DNA: TGCGCCAGCAGCTTGGGACAGGGGCCTCTCTATGGCTACACCTTC
CDR3 protein: CASSLGQGPLYGYTF

D gene: NA
J gene: TRBJ2-2
V gene: TRBV5-4
clone size: NA
CDR3 DNA: TGTGCCAGCAGCTTGGACAGTGCGAACACCGGGGAGCTGTTTTTT
CDR3 protein: CASSLDSANTGELFF

D gene: TRBD2
J gene: TRBJ2-1
V gene: TRBV18
clone size: NA
CDR3 DNA: TGTGCCAGCTCACCCGGGGGGGCGGGTGAGCAGTTCTTC
CDR3 protein: CASSPGGAGEQFF

D gene: TRBD1
J gene: TRBJ1-2
V gene: TRBV11-2
clone size: NA
CDR3 DNA: TGTGCCAGCAGCTTGTTGGAGGGGGCGCGGGATGGCTACACCTTC
CDR3 protein: CASSLLEGARDGYTF

D gene: TRBD1
J gene: TRBJ2-1
V gene: TRBV4-3
clone size: NA
CDR3 DNA: TGCGCCAGCAGCTACTCCGGGACAGGGGCAAATGAGCAGTTCTTC
CDR3 protein: CASSYSGTGANEQFF

D gene: NA
J gene: TRBJ2-1
V gene: TRBV19
clone size: NA
CDR3 DNA: TGTGCCAGTAGTCCCGGGCAGGGGTGGTACAATGAGCAGTTCTTC
CDR3 protein: CASSPGQGWYNEQFF

D gene: TRBD1
J gene: TRBJ1-2
V gene: TRBV5-6
clone size: NA
CDR3 DNA: TGTGCCAGCAGCAGTCGGGACAGGGGAGCTGCTAACTATGGCTACACCTTC
CDR3 protein: CASSSRDRGAANYGYTF

D gene: NA
J gene: TRBJ1-6
V gene: TRBV6-5
clone size: NA
CDR3 DNA: TGTGCCAGCAGTTCCCTACAAGGGGCCGATTCACCCCTCCACTTT
CDR3 protein: CASSSLQGADSPLHF

D gene: TRBD2
J gene: TRBJ2-5
V gene: TRBV7-2
clone size: NA
CDR3 DNA: TGTGCCAGCAGCTTAGCGGCTAGCGGGGGCCAAGAGACCCAGTACTTC
CDR3 protein: CASSLAASGGQETQYF

D gene: TRBD1
J gene: TRBJ2-5
V gene: TRBV7-3
clone size: NA
CDR3 DNA: TGTGCCAGCAGCTTGTCTTCGGGACAGCGTACCCAGTACTTC
CDR3 protein: CASSLSSGQRTQYF

D gene: TRBD1
J gene: TRBJ1-3
V gene: TRBV2
clone size: NA
CDR3 DNA: TGTGCCAGCAGTGACGACAGGGCCTCTGGAAACACCATATATTTT
CDR3 protein: CASSDDRASGNTIYF

D gene: NA
J gene: TRBJ1-2
V gene: TRBV28
clone size: NA
CDR3 DNA: TGTGCCAGCAGTTACCTTCAGGGGTTAAACTATGGCTACACCTTC
CDR3 protein: CASSYLQGLNYGYTF